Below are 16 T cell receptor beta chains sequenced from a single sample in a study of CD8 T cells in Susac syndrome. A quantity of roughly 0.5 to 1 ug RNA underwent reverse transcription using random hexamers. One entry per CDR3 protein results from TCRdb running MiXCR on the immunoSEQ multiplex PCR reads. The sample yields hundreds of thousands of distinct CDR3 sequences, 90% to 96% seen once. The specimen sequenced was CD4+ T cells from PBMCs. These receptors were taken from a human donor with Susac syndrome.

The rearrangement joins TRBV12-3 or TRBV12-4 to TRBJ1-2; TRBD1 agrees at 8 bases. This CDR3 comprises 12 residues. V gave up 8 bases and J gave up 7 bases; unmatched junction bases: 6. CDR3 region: CASRTGGAGYTF. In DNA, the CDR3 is TGTGCCAGCCGAACAGGGGGTGCTGGCTACACCTTC.

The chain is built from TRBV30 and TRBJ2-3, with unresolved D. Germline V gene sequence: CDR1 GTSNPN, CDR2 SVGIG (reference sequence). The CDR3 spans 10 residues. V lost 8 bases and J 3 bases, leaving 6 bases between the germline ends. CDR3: CALHTDTQYF. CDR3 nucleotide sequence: TGTGCCCTACATACAGATACGCAGTATTTT.

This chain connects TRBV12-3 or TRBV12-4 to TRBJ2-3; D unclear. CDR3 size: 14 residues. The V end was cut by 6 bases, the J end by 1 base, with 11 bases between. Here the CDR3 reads CASSPHGGTDTQYF. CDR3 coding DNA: TGTGCCAGCAGCCCCCACGGTGGCACAGATACGCAGTATTTT.

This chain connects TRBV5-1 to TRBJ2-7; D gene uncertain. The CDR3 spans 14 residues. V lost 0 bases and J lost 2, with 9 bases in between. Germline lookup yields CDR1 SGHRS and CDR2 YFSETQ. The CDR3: CASSLVSTTYEQYF. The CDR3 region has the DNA TGCGCCAGCAGCTTGGTGTCAACTACCTACGAGCAGTACTTC.

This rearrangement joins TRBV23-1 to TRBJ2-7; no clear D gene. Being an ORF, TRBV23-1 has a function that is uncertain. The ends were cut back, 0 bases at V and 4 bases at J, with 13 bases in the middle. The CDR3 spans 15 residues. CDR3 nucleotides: TGCGCCAGCAGTCAATCGAGAGCGACTGAATACGAGCAGTACTTC. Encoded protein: CASSQSRATEYEQYF.

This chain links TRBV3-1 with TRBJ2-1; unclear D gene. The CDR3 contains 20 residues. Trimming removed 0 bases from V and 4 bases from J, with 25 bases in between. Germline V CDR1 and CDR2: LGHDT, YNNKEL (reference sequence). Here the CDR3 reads CASSQDFYSSAPPFYNEQFF. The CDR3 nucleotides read TGTGCCAGCAGCCAAGATTTTTACAGTTCGGCCCCCCCCTTTTACAATGAGCAGTTCTTC.

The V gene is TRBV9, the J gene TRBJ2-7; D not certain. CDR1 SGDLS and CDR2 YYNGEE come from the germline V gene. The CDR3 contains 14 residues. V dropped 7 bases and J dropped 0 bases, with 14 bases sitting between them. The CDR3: CASAYDMNSYEQYF. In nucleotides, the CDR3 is TGTGCCAGCGCATATGACATGAACTCCTACGAGCAGTACTTC. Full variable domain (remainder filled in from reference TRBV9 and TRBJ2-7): DSGVTQTPKHLITATGQRVTLRCSPRSGDLSVYWYQQSLDQGLQFLIQYYNGEERAKGNILERFSAQQFPDLHSELNLSSLELGDSALYFCASAYDMNSYEQYFGPGTRLTVT.

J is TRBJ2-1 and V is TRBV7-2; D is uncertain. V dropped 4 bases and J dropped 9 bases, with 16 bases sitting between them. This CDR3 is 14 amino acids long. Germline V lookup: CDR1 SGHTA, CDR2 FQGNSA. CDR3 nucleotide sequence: TGTGCCAGCAGCTCTTGGGATCTCGGCGGTGAGCAGTTCTTC. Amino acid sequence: CASSSWDLGGEQFF.

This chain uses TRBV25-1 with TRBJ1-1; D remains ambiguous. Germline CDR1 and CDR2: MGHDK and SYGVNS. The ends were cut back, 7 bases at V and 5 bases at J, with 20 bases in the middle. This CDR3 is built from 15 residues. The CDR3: CASKGDITSRTEAFF. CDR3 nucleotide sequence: TGTGCCAGCAAGGGAGATATCACGTCGCGAACTGAAGCTTTCTTT. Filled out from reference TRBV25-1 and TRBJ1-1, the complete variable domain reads EADIYQTPRYLVIGTGKKITLECSQTMGHDKMYWYQQDPGMELHLIHYSYGVNSTEKGDLSSESTVSRIRTEHFPLTLESARPSHTSQYLCASKGDITSRTEAFFGQGTRLTVV.

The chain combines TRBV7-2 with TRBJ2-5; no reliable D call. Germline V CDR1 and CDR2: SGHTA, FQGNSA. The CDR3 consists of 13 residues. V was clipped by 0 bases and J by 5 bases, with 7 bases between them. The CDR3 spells CASSLAVGETQYF. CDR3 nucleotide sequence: TGTGCCAGCAGCTTAGCGGTCGGGGAGACCCAGTACTTC.

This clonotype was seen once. CDR3 nucleotide sequence: TGTGCCAGCAGGGATGGGACTAATGAAAAACTGTTTTTT. Its protein is CASRDGTNEKLFF. This rearrangement joins TRBV6-5 to TRBJ1-4, with D unclear. Trimming took 6 bases from V and 2 from J, leaving 7 bases between them. The CDR3 has 13 amino acids. Germline-derived CDR1 and CDR2 are MNHEY and SVGAGI.

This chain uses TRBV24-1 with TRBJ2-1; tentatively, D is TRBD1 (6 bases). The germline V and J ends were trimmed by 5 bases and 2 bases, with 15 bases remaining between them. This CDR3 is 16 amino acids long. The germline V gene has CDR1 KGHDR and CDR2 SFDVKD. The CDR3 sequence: CATSAPERDTYNEQFF. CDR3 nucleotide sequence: TGTGCCACCAGTGCCCCTGAGAGGGACACCTACAATGAGCAGTTCTTC.

CDR3 sequence reads: CASSPSIGRVPGELFF. Written as DNA, the CDR3 is TGTGCCAGCAGCCCGTCTATTGGGAGGGTTCCCGGGGAGCTGTTTTTT. This chain joins TRBV7-9 and TRBJ2-2; TRBD2 aligns across 7 bases. Losses at the gene ends were 5 bases for V and 6 bases for J; bases not matched to a gene: 12. Germline V gives CDR1 SEHNR, CDR2 FQNEAQ (reference sequence). The CDR3 sequence is 16 residues long. Full variable domain (rest looked up from reference TRBV7-9 and TRBJ2-2): DTGVSQNPRHKITKRGQNVTFRCDPISEHNRLYWYRQTLGQGPEFLTYFQNEAQLEKSRLLSDRFSAERPKGSFSTLEIQRTEQGDSAMYLCASSPSIGRVPGELFFGEGSRLTVL.

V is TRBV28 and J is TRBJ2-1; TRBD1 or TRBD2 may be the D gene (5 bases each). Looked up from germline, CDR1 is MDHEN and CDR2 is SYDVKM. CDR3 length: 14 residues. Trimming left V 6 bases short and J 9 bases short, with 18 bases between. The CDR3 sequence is CASRGTLGYAEQFF. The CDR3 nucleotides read TGTGCCAGCAGAGGGACCCTCGGGTACGCTGAGCAGTTCTTC.

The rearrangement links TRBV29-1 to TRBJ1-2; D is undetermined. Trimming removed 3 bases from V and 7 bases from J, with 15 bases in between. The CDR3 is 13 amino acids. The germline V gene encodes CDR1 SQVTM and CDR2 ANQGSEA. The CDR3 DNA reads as TGCAGCGTTGACGGCGGGGAAGACTTTGGCTACACCTTC. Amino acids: CSVDGGEDFGYTF.

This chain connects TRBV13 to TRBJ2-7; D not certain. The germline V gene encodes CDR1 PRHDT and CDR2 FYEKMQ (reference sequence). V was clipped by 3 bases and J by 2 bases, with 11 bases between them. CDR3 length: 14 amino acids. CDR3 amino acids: CASSFTGQPYEQYF. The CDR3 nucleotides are TGTGCCAGCAGCTTCACCGGCCAGCCCTACGAGCAGTACTTC.